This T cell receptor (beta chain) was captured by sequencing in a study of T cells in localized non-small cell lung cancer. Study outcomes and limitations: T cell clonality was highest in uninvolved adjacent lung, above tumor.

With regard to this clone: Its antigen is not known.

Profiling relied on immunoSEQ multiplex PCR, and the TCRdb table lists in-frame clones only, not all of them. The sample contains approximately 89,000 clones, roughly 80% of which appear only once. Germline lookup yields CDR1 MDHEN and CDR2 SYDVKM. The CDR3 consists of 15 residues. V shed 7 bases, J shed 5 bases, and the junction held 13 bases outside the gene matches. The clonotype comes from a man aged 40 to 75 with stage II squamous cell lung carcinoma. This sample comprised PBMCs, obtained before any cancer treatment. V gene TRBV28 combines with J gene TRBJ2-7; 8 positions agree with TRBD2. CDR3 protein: CASKRGAGEGHEQYF. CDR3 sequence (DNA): TGTGCCAGCAAGCGAGGAGCGGGGGAGGGACACGAGCAGTACTTC. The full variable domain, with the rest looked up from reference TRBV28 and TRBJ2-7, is DVKVTQSSRYLVKRTGEKVFLECVQDMDHENMFWYRQDPGLGLRLIYFSYDVKMKEKGDIPEGYSVSREKKERFSLILESASTNQTSMYLCASKRGAGEGHEQYFGPGTRLTVT.